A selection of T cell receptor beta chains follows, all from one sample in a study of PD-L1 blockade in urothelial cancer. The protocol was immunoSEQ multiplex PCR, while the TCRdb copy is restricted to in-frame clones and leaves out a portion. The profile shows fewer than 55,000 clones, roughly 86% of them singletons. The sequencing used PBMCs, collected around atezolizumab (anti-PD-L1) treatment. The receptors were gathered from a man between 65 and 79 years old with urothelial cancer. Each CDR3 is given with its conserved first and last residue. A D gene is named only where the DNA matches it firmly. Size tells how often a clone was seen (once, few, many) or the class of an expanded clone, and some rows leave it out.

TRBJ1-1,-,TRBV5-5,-,TGTGCCAGCAGCTCGGATGGGCGCTCGGGGACTGAAGCTTTCTTT,CASSSDGRSGTEAFF
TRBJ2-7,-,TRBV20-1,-,TGCAGTGCTCACATAAACTACGAGCAGTACTTC,CSAHINYEQYF
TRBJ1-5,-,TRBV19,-,TGTGCCAGTATGCAGGGCAATCAGCCCCAGCATTTT,CASMQGNQPQHF
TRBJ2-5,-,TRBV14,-,TGTGCCAGCAGCCTCCTAGGGGCACGGACGACCCAGTACTTC,CASSLLGARTTQYF
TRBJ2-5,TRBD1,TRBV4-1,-,TGCGCCAGCAGCCGGAACGACAGGGGGGAGACCCAGTACTTC,CASSRNDRGETQYF
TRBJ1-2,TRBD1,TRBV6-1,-,TGTGCCAGCAGTGAGACCCTACAGGGGGCGTTCTATGGCTACACCTTC,CASSETLQGAFYGYTF
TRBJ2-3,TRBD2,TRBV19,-,TGTGCCAGTAGTATAGTCGGACTAGCGGGAGGGCGAGATACGCAGTATTTT,CASSIVGLAGGRDTQYF
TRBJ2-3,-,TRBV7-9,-,TGTGCCAGCAGCTTAAATTTTAGAACAGGGGAGGCAGATACGCAGTATTTT,CASSLNFRTGEADTQYF
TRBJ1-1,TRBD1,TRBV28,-,TGTGCCAGCAGGGCACAGGGGGCAGACACTGAAGCTTTCTTT,CASRAQGADTEAFF
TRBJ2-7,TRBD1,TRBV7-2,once,TGTGCCAGTAGCCGGGGACAGGGGTTATACGAGCAGTACTTC,CASSRGQGLYEQYF
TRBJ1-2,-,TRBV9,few,TGTGCCAGCAGCGTAGTAGGGGGCTATGGCTACACCTTC,CASSVVGGYGYTF
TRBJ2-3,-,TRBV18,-,TGTGCCAGCTTGGGCAGCACAGATACGCAGTATTTT,CASLGSTDTQYF
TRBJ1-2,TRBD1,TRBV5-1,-,TGCGCCAGCAGCTCCTTCACCGGGACAGACTATGGCTACACCTTC,CASSSFTGTDYGYTF
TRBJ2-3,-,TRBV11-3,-,TGTGCCAGCAGCGGAGGCAAGATCACAGATACGCAGTATTTT,CASSGGKITDTQYF
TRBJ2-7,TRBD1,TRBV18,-,TGTGCCAGCTCACCCCGAGACAGGGGTGAGCAGTACTTC,CASSPRDRGEQYF
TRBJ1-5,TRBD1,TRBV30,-,TGTGCCTGGAGTCCGGACAGGCTTCAGCCCCAGCATTTT,CAWSPDRLQPQHF
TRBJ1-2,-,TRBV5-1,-,TGCGCCAGCAGGGAGGGGACCCAGGGCTTCGGTGGCTACACCTTC,CASREGTQGFGGYTF
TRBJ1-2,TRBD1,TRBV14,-,TGTGCCAGCAGCCCAGACAGGGGTTCTTACTATGGCTACACCTTC,CASSPDRGSYYGYTF
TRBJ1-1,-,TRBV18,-,TGTGCCAGCTCACCAGACAGTGAAGCTTTCTTT,CASSPDSEAFF
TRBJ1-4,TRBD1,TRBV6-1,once,TGTGCCAGCAGACTCGGGACAGGTTCGGAAAAACTGTTTTTT,CASRLGTGSEKLFF